These 17 T cell receptor beta chains came from one sample sequenced in a study of radiation and T cells in renal cell carcinoma. Time point defined: blood 2 weeks post-SBRT. Treatment indicated: 15 Gy SBRT to primary tumor, nephrectomy 4 weeks later. Repertoires were generated with immunoSEQ multiplex PCR, while TCRdb's copy carries only in-frame clones and drops some. The profile shows fewer than 150,000 clones, around 90% of them singletons. The sequenced sample was blood, obtained from a patient whose treatment included radiotherapy and nephrectomy. The source of these receptors is a woman aged 70-85 years with renal cell carcinoma.

The chain combines TRBV4-3 with TRBJ1-2; D remains ambiguous. V dropped 2 bases and J dropped 1 base, with 5 bases sitting between them. CDR1 is LGHNA and CDR2 is YSLEER in the germline V gene. The CDR3 extends over 13 amino acids. DNA of the CDR3: TGCGCCAGCAGCCAAATACTTAACTATGGCTACACCTTC. It translates to CASSQILNYGYTF.

V and J are TRBV7-8 and TRBJ1-3; 7 bases line up with TRBD1. Germline assignment: CDR1 SGHVS and CDR2 FQNEAQ. The length of the CDR3 is 14 residues. V was clipped by 2 bases and J by 2 bases; unmatched bases: 0. CDR3 amino acids: CASSLRGPGNTIYF. The CDR3 DNA reads TGTGCCAGCAGCTTAAGGGGGCCTGGAAACACCATATATTTT.

The rearrangement joins TRBV6-1 to TRBJ1-3, with 9 bases fitting TRBD1. The CDR3 runs to 15 residues. V gave up 6 bases and J gave up 2 bases; unmatched junction bases: 5. CDR1 MNHNS and CDR2 SASEGT come from the germline V gene. The CDR3 loop reads CASSAGTGPGNTIYF. CDR3 coding DNA: TGTGCCAGCAGCGCCGGGACAGGGCCTGGAAACACCATATATTTT.

This clone was picked up one time. V gene TRBV6-6 combines with J gene TRBJ2-2, with no clear D. V was cut by 4 bases and J by 6 bases, with 3 bases left in between. There are 11 residues in the CDR3. Germline assignment: CDR1 MNHNY and CDR2 SVGAGI (reference sequence). The CDR3 spells CASSFPGELFF. Here the CDR3 DNA reads TGTGCCAGCAGTTTCCCCGGGGAGCTGTTTTTT.

The chain combines TRBV27 with TRBJ2-1; TRBD2 matches at 11 bases. The CDR3 has 15 amino acids. The J segment lost 8 bases and the V segment lost 2 bases, leaving 5 bases of the junction unmatched. The V gene's germline CDR1 is MNHEY and CDR2 SMNVEV (reference sequence). The CDR3 nucleotides read TGTGCCAGCAGTTTAGTAGCGGGGGGGCTTTATGAGCAGTTCTTC. Encoded protein: CASSLVAGGLYEQFF.

The chain carries TRBV29-1 and TRBJ1-2, with TRBD1 matching 7 bases. Germline lookup yields CDR1 SQVTM and CDR2 ANQGSEA. The CDR3 spans 15 residues. J lost 5 bases, V lost 0 bases, and 9 bases had no gene match. The CDR3 sequence: CSVEDQETGLYGYTF. DNA of the CDR3: TGCAGCGTTGAAGATCAGGAGACAGGGCTATATGGCTACACCTTC. Complete variable domain (other parts from reference TRBV29-1 and TRBJ1-2): SAVISQKPSRDICQRGTSLTIQCQVDSQVTMMFWYRQQPGQSLTLIATANQGSEATYESGFVIDKFPISRPNLTFSTLTVSNMSPEDSSIYLCSVEDQETGLYGYTFGSGTRLTVV.

The J gene is TRBJ1-5, the V gene TRBV29-1, with 10 bases aligning to TRBD1. Per germline, CDR1 SQVTM and CDR2 ANQGSEA. The ends lost 4 bases at V and 4 bases at J; junction bases unmatched: 7. The CDR3 sequence is 15 residues long. CDR3 protein: CSVALTGGLNQPQHF. As DNA, the CDR3 is TGCAGCGTTGCCCTGACAGGGGGCCTTAATCAGCCCCAGCATTTT.

The chain is built from TRBV30 and TRBJ1-5; D gene unclear. Per germline, CDR1 GTSNPN and CDR2 SVGIG (reference sequence). This CDR3 comprises 13 residues. The CDR3 loop is CAWAGGNNQPQHF. The CDR3 region has the DNA TGTGCTTGGGCCGGTGGTAACAATCAGCCCCAGCATTTT. The complete variable domain, with remaining parts taken from reference TRBV30 and TRBJ1-5, reads SQTIHQWPATLVQPVGSPLSLECTVEGTSNPNLYWYRQAAGRGLQLLFYSVGIGQISSEVPQNLSASRPQDRQFILSSKKLLLSDSGFYLCAWAGGNNQPQHFGDGTRLSIL.

This rearrangement joins TRBV28 to TRBJ2-5; 8 nucleotides line up with TRBD2. CDR1 and CDR2 from the germline V gene are MDHEN and SYDVKM. The CDR3 contains 16 residues. The ends lost 2 bases at V and 1 base at J; junction bases unmatched: 6. CDR3 nucleotide sequence: TGTGCCAGCAGTTTAGGGCGGGGGGCCCGCCAAGAGACCCAGTACTTC. It is translated as CASSLGRGARQETQYF.

The chain combines TRBV5-1 with TRBJ1-1, with D possibly TRBD1 on 6 matching bases. Germline CDR1 is SGHRS and CDR2 is YFSETQ. The CDR3 is 14 amino acids. V lost 0 bases to trimming and J lost 5 bases, with 11 bases between them. DNA for the CDR3: TGCGCCAGCAGCTTGGATGGAGGGGGAACTGAAGCTTTCTTT. It translates to CASSLDGGGTEAFF.

The V gene is TRBV11-3, the J gene TRBJ2-5, with TRBD1 matching over 12 bases. CDR3 length equals 16 residues. The germline V gene has CDR1 SGHNT and CDR2 YENEEA. The V and J ends lost 3 bases and 6 bases, in that order; junction bases with no gene match: 8. CDR3 sequence (DNA): TGTGCCAGCAGCTTCTCGGGACAGGGGGCGCGAAAGACCCAGTACTTC. It yields the protein CASSFSGQGARKTQYF.

The genes are TRBV18 and TRBJ2-3; D is uncertain. The CDR3 runs to 12 residues. CDR1 and CDR2 (germline): KGHSH, LQKENI. V lost 4 bases, J lost 1 base, and 3 bases lay in between. In DNA form, the CDR3 reads TGTGCCAGCTCACACCGCACAGATACGCAGTATTTT. Protein: CASSHRTDTQYF.

The genes are TRBV21-1 and TRBJ1-1; the table assigns TRBD1, which was not confirmed against the DNA. TRBV21-1 is a pseudogene segment. The CDR3 has 13 residues. This CDR3 is CASSCPGTAEAFF. The DNA of the CDR3 is TGTGCCAGCAGCTGCCCCGGGACAGCTGAAGCTTTCTTT.

CDR3 DNA: TGTGCCAGCAGCTTGCAGGACACTGAAGCTTTCTTT. Translated: CASSLQDTEAFF. The chain links TRBV5-4 to TRBJ1-1; D is unresolved. The CDR3 contains 12 residues. Trimming pared 1 base from V and 3 bases from J, leaving 4 bases between. Germline-derived CDR1 and CDR2 are SGHNT and YYREEE (reference sequence).

The chain employs TRBV27 and TRBJ1-2, with a weak D call TRBD1 (6 bases). Germline lookup yields CDR1 MNHEY and CDR2 SMNVEV (reference sequence). The CDR3 runs 17 residues. Trimming cost V 3 bases and J 4 bases, with 21 bases left between them. CDR3 sequence: CASSFRPSGEISYGYTF. The CDR3, as DNA: TGTGCCAGCAGTTTTAGACCATCAGGGGAAATAAGCTATGGCTACACCTTC.

CDR3 region: CASSPLRTGEGNQPQHF. In DNA, the CDR3 is TGTGCCAGCTCACCATTACGGACAGGGGAAGGCAATCAGCCCCAGCATTTT. The J gene is TRBJ1-5, the V gene TRBV18; TRBD1 aligns across 9 bases. The CDR3 contains 17 residues. Trimming at V came to 2 bases and at J to 2 bases, leaving 7 bases not matched to a gene. Germline assignment: CDR1 KGHSH and CDR2 LQKENI.

The chain combines TRBV28 with TRBJ1-4, with 9 bases fitting TRBD1. Trimming removed 7 bases from V and 5 bases from J; junction bases left unmatched: 5. This CDR3 spans 14 amino acids. Looked up from germline, CDR1 is MDHEN and CDR2 is SYDVKM. The CDR3 protein is CASTLTGGNEKLFF. CDR3 bases: TGTGCCAGCACCTTGACAGGGGGGAATGAAAAACTGTTTTTT.